Sequencing of this T cell receptor (beta chain) was carried out in a study of early T cells in non-severe SARS-CoV-2 infection. Tagging with unique molecular identifiers was applied to individual cDNA molecules. A single record per CDR3 protein comes from TCRdb applying MiXCR to the 5' RACE reads. Of 30,000 to 35,000 distinct CDR3 sequences in the sample, approximately 6.9% were seen once. The CDR3 has 14 amino acids. Germline assignment: CDR1 KGHDR and CDR2 SFDVKD. With 7 bases removed from V and 5 bases from J, the gap between germline ends came to 14 bases. The chain is built from TRBV24-1 and TRBJ2-1; possibly TRBD1 or TRBD2 for D (5 bases each). The sequencing here drew on whole blood, taken at baseline. This receptor was identified in an adult who was a healthcare worker with PCR-confirmed SARS-CoV-2 infection or an uninfected control (not recorded which). The CDR3 here is CATRSPLGDNEQFF. CDR3 DNA sequence: TGTGCCACCAGGTCACCTCTGGGGGACAATGAGCAGTTCTTC.